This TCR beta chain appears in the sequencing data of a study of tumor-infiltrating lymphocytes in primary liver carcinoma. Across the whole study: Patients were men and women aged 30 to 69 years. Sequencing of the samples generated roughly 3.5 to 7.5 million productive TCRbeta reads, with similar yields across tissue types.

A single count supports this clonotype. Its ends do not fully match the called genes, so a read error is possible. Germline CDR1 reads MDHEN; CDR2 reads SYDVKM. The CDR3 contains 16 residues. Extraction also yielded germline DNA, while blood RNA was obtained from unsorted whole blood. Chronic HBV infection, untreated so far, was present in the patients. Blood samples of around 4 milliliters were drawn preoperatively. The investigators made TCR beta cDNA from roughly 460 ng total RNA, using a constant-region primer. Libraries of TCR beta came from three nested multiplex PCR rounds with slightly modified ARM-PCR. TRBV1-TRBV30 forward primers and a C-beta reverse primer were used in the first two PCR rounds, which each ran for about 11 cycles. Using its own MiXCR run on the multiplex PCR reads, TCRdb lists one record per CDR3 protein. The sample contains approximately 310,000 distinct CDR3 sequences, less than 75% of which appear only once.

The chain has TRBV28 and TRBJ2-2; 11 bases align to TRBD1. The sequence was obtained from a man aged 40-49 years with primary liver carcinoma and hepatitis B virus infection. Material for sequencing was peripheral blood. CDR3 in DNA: TGTACCAGCAGTCCCCCGGGACAGGGGGGGACCGGGGAGCTGTTTTTT. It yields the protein CTSSPPGQGGTGELFF.